This TCR beta chain was captured by sequencing in a study of shared clonotypes between healthy human individuals. Study conclusions and caveats: The study generally estimated greater richness for naive than memory subsets. The four-donor shared clonotypes exceeded non-shared clonotypes in generation probability, with non-shared ones scoring lower.

Worth noting for this clone: The antigen is unknown.

The assay was immunoSEQ multiplex PCR, and TCRdb's table has in-frame clones only and misses some. The sample holds some 2,000,000 clones, 90% to 95% seen once. V was cut by 2 bases and J by 9 bases, with 17 bases left in between. Germline lookup yields CDR1 LNHDA and CDR2 SQIVND (reference sequence). This CDR3 is 15 amino acids long. The chain is built from TRBV19 and TRBJ2-1, with TRBD2 as a possible D gene (6 bases). The clonotype comes from a man in his late teens or twenties in good health. The sample comprised naive CD4+ T cells sorted from blood. Indicated subset: CD45RA+ positively selected. CDR3 loop: CASSIMQGGKGEQFF. The DNA for the CDR3 is TGTGCCAGTAGTATAATGCAGGGAGGAAAAGGTGAGCAGTTCTTC. The variable domain in full, with the rest retrieved from reference TRBV19 and TRBJ2-1, is DGGITQSPKYLFRKEGQNVTLSCEQNLNHDAMYWYRQDPGQGLRLIYYSQIVNDFQKGDIAEGYSVSREKKESFPLTVTSAQKNPTAFYLCASSIMQGGKGEQFFGPGTRLTVL.